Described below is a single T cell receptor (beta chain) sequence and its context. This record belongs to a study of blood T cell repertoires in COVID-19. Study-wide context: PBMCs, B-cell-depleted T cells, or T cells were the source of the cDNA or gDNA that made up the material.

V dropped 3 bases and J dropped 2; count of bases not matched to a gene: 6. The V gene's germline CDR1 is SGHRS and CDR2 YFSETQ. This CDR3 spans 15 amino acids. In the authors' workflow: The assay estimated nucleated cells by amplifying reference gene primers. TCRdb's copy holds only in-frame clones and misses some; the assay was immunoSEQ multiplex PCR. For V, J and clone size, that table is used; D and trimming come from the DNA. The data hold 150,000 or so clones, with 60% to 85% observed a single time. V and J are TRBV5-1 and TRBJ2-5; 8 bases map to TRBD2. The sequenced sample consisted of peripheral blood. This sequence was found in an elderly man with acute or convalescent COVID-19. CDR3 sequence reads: CASSWSSGVQETQYF. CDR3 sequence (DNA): TGCGCCAGCAGCTGGAGTAGCGGGGTTCAAGAGACCCAGTACTTC.